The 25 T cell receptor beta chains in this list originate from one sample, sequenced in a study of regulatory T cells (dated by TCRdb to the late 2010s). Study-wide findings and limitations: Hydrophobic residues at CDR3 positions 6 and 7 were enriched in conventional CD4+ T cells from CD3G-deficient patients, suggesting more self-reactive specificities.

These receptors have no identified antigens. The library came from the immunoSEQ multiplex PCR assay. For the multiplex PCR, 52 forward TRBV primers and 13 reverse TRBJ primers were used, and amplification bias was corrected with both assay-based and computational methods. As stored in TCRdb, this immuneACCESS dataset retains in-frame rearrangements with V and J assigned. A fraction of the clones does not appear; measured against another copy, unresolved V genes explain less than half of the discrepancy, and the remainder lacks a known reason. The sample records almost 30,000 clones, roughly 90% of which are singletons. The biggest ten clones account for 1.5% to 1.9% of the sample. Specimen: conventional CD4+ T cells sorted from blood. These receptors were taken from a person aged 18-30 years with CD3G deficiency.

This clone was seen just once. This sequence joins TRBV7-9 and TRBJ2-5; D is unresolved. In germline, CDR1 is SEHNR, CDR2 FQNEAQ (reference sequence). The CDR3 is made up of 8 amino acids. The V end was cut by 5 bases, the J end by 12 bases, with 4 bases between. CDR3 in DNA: TGTGCCAGCAGCCCGAAGTACTTC. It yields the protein CASSPKYF. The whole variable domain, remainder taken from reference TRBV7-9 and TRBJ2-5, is DTGVSQNPRHKITKRGQNVTFRCDPISEHNRLYWYRQTLGQGPEFLTYFQNEAQLEKSRLLSDRFSAERPKGSFSTLEIQRTEQGDSAMYLCASSPKYFGPGTRLLVL.

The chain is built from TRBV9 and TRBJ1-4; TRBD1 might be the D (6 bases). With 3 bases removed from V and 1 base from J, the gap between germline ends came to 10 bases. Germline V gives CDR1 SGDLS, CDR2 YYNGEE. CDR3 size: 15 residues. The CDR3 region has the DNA TGTGCCAGCAGCGCTCGGACAGTAACTAATGAAAAACTGTTTTTT. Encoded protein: CASSARTVTNEKLFF.

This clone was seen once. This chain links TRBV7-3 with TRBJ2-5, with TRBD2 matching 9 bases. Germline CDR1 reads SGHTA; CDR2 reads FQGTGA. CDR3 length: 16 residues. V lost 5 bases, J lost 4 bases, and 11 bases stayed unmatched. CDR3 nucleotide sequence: TGTGCCAGCAGCGCCCTGGGGGCTAGCGGGGTAGAGACCCAGTACTTC. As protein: CASSALGASGVETQYF.

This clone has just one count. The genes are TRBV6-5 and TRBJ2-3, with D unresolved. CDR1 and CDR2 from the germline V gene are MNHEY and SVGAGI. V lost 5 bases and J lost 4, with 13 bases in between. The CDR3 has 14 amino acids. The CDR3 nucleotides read TGTGCCAGCAGTCCCGGAGTGGGGTCAGATACGCAGTATTTT. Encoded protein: CASSPGVGSDTQYF.

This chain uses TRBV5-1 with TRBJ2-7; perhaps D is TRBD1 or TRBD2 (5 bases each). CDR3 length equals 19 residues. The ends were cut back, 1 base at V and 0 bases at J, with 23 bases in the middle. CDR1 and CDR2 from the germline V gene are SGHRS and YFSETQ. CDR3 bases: TGCGCCAGCAGCTTGCCCCGGGACGTCCGGACCCTGACCTCCTACGAGCAGTACTTC. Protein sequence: CASSLPRDVRTLTSYEQYF.

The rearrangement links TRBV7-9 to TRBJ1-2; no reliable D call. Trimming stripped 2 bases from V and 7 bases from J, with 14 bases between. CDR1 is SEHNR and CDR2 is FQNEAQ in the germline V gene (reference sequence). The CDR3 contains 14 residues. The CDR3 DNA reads TGTGCCAGCAGCTTACAGGTCTCCAATGGTGGCTACACCTTC. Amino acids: CASSLQVSNGGYTF.

The CDR3 DNA sequence: TGTGCCAGCTCACCACAGGGGGCGAGTACTGAAGCTTTCTTT. Translation gives CASSPQGASTEAFF. This chain links TRBV18 with TRBJ1-1; 7 bases align to TRBD1. The CDR3 is 14 residues long. Looked up from germline, CDR1 is KGHSH and CDR2 is LQKENI. The ends lost 1 base at V and 5 bases at J; junction bases unmatched: 4.

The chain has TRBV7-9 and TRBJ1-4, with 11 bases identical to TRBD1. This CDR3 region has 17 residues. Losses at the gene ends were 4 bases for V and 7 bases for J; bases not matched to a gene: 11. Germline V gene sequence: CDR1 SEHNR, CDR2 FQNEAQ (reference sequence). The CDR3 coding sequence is TGTGCCAGCAGCTATCGATCCGGGACAGGGGGAAGTGAAAAACTGTTTTTT. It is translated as CASSYRSGTGGSEKLFF.

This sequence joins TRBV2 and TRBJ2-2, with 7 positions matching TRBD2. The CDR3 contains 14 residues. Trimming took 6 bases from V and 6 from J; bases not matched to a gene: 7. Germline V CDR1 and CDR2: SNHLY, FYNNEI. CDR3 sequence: CASSSGLVPGELFF. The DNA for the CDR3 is TGTGCCAGCAGCTCAGGACTAGTACCCGGGGAGCTGTTTTTT. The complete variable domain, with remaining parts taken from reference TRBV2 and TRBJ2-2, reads EPEVTQTPSHQVTQMGQEVILRCVPISNHLYFYWYRQILGQKVEFLVSFYNNEISEKSEIFDDQFSVERPDGSNFTLKIRSTKLEDSAMYFCASSSGLVPGELFFGEGSRLTVL.

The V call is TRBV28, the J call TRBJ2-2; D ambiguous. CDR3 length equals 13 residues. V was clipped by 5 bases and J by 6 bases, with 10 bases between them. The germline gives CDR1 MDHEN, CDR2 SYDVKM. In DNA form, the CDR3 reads TGTGCCAGCAGTAGGGATGGCGCCGGGGAGCTGTTTTTT. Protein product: CASSRDGAGELFF.

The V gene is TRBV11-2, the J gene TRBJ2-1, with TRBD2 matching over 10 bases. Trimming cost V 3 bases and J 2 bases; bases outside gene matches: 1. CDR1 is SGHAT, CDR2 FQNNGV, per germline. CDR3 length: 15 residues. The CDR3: CASSFGLAAYNEQFF. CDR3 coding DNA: TGTGCCAGCAGCTTTGGACTAGCGGCCTACAATGAGCAGTTCTTC.

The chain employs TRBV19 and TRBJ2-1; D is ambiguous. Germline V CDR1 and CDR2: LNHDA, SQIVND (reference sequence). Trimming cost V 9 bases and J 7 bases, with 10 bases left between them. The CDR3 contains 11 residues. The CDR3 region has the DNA TGTGCCAGCAACTATAGGAATGAGCAGTTCTTC. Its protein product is CASNYRNEQFF.

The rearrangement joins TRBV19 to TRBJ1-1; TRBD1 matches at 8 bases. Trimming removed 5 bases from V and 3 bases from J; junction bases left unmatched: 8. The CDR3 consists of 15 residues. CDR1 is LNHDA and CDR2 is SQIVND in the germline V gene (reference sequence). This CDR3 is CASSAFGTGHTEAFF. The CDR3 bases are TGTGCCAGTAGTGCTTTCGGGACAGGACACACTGAAGCTTTCTTT.

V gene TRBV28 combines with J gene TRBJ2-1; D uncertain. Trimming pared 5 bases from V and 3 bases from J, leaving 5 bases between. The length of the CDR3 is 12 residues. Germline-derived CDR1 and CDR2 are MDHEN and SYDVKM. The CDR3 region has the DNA TGTGCCAGCAGTGACAACTACAATGAGCAGTTCTTC. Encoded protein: CASSDNYNEQFF.

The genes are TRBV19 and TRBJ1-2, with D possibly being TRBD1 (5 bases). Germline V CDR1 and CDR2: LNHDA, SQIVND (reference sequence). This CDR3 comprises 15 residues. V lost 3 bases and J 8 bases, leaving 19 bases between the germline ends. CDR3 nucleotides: TGTGCCAGTAGTATGGCTGAGGGACTCTCGACCGGCTACACCTTC. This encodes CASSMAEGLSTGYTF.

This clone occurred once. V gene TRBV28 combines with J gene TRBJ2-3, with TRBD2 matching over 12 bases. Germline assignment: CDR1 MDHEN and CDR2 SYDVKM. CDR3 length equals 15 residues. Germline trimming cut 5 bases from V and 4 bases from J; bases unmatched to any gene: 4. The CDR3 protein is CASSPLAGGSDTQYF. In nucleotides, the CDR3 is TGTGCCAGCAGTCCTCTAGCGGGAGGGTCAGATACGCAGTATTTT.

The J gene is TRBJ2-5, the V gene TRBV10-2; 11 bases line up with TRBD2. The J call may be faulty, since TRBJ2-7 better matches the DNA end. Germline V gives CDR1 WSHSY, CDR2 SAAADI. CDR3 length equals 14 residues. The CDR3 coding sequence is TGCGCCAGCAGAGAGACTAGCGGGGCCTACGAGCAGTACTTC. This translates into CASRETSGAYEQYF.

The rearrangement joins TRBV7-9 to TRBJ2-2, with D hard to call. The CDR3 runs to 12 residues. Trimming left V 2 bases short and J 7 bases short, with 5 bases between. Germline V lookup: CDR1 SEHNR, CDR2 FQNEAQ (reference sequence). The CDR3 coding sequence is TGTGCCAGCAGCTTAAGGATCGGGGAGCTGTTTTTT. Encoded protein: CASSLRIGELFF.

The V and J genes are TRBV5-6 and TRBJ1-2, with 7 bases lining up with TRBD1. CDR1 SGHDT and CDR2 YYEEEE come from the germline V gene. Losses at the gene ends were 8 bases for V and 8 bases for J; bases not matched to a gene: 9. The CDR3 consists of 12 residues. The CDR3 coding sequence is TGTGCCAGTCGGACAGGCCTGCGGGGCTACACCTTC. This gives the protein CASRTGLRGYTF.

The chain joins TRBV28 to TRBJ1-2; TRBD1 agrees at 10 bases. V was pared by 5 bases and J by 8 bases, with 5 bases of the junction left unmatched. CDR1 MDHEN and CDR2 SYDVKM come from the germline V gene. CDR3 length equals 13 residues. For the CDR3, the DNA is TGTGCCAGCAGTCCCGGACAGGGGGGAGGCTACACCTTC. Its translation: CASSPGQGGGYTF.

The CDR3 spells CASSLFVTGTGNTIYF. DNA of the CDR3: TGTGCCAGCTCCTTGTTCGTCACCGGGACTGGAAACACCATATATTTT. The rearrangement uses TRBV7-6 and TRBJ1-3; D remains ambiguous. The CDR3 consists of 16 residues. The V end was cut by 8 bases, the J end by 2 bases, with 19 bases between. Germline CDR1 is SGHVS and CDR2 is FNYEAQ.

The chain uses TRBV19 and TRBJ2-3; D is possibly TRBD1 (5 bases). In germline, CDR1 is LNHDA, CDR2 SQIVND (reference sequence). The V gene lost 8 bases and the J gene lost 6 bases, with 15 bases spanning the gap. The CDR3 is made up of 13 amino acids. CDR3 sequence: CASRQGEWDTQYF. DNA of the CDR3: TGTGCCAGTCGGCAGGGCGAATGGGATACGCAGTATTTT. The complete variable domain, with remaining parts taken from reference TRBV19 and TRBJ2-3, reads DGGITQSPKYLFRKEGQNVTLSCEQNLNHDAMYWYRQDPGQGLRLIYYSQIVNDFQKGDIAEGYSVSREKKESFPLTVTSAQKNPTAFYLCASRQGEWDTQYFGPGTRLTVL.

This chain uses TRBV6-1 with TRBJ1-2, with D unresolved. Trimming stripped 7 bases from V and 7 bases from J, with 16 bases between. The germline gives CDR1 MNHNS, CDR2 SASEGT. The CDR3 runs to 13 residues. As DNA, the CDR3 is TGTGCCAGCAAAAGTAGCCGATATTCTGGCTACACCTTC. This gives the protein CASKSSRYSGYTF.

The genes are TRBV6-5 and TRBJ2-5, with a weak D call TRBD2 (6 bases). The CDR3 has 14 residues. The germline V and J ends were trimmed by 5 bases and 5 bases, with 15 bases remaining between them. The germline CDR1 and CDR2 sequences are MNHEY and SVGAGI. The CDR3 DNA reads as TGTGCCAGCAGTAGGGGACTGGGGATTGAGACCCAGTACTTC. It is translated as CASSRGLGIETQYF.

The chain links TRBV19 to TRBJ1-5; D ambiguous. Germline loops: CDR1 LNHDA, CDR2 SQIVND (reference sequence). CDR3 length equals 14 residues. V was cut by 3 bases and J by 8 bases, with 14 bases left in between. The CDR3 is CASSIWKIPEPQHF. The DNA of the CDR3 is TGTGCCAGTAGTATTTGGAAGATCCCGGAGCCCCAGCATTTT.